This TCR beta chain originates from a study of cytomegalovirus exposure and HLA in healthy donors. Regarding this clone: Its antigen is as yet unknown.

The PCR employed 60 Vbeta primers together with 13 Jbeta primers. This table comes from immunoSEQ multiplex PCR, and its TCRdb copy is limited to in-frame clones, with some not included. The table lists fewer than 150,000 clones, under 80% of them singletons, with more than 3.5% in the top ten. Study conclusions and caveats: Across donors, presence/absence analyses took sequencing depth to be roughly uniform. A later analysis linked a missense variant in DCLRE1C to the trimming of TCR beta V and J genes. Rarity held for most TCR sequences, but there were some public TCRs that occurred in many donors.

Material for sequencing was PBMCs. This sequence originates from a woman aged 40-49 years in good health and CMV-seropositive.

In DNA form, the CDR3 reads TGTGCCAGCATCCGGGACAGCAACAGCGAGCAGTACTTC. Protein: CASIRDSNSEQYF. This rearrangement joins TRBV6-6 to TRBJ2-7, with 7 bases aligning to TRBD1. The V segment lost 7 bases and the J segment 6 bases; nucleotides outside the gene matches: 9. Germline V CDR1 and CDR2: MNHNY, SVGAGI (reference sequence). The CDR3 sequence is 13 residues long.